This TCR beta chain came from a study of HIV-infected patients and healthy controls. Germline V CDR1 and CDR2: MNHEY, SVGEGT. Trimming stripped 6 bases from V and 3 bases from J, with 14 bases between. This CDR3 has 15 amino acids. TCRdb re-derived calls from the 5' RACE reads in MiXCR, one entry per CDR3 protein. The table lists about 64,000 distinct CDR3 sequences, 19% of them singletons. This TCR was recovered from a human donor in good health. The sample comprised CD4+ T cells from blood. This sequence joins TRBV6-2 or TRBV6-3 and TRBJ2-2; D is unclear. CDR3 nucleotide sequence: TGTGCCAGCAGCCCTGAGCGCCGGGACACCGGGGAGCTGTTTTTT. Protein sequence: CASSPERRDTGELFF.